This T cell receptor (beta chain) was documented in a study of blood T cell repertoires in COVID-19. Background on the study: Acute and convalescent COVID-19 specimens originated in the United States, Italy and Spain. In each case, the material was cDNA or gDNA derived from T cells, B-cell-depleted T cells, or PBMCs.

As processed by the authors: Reference gene primers were amplified, and this amplification served to estimate nucleated cell counts. Sequencing used immunoSEQ multiplex PCR; TCRdb keeps in-frame clones, though not all of them. V and J calls and clone size are given by that table; D and trimming were obtained from the DNA. The sample comprises 15,000 to 20,000 clones, 90% to 95% of which are singletons, and 6% to 8.5% rests with the top ten. V shed 1 base and J 7 bases; nucleotides not matched to a gene: 4. This CDR3 is built from 14 residues. The V gene's germline CDR1 is SEHNR and CDR2 FQNEAQ (reference sequence).

V is TRBV7-9 and J is TRBJ1-5; 7 nucleotides line up with TRBD1. The source material was peripheral blood. This clonotype was sampled from a human donor in a cohort sampled during active COVID-19. For the CDR3, the DNA is TGTGCCAGCAGCTTAGGAGGGGGCAGGCAGCCCCAGCATTTT. Residues: CASSLGGGRQPQHF.